The clone carrying this T cell receptor (beta chain) was seen only a few times. V was shortened by 1 base and J by 1 base, with 13 bases between the two germline ends. The CDR3 has 16 residues. CDR1 is SEHNR, CDR2 FQNEAQ, per germline (reference sequence). These data are taken from a study of shared T cell receptors in the human thymus. Repertoires were generated with immunoSEQ multiplex PCR, while TCRdb's copy carries only in-frame clones and drops some. This table has hundreds of thousands of clones, roughly 85% appearing once. The same sample was also studied in work on human thymus T cells. That paper notes: Donation came from healthy Finnish infants having corrective surgery for congenital heart defects. Surgeons resected thymus tissue during corrective heart surgery. V and J genes seemed to be used with bias in thymic and blood repertoires. Related research reported highly overlapping thymic repertoires among unrelated individuals.

The receptor's source is a girl in the first two years of life with a congenital heart defect. Specimen: thymocytes. The rearrangement links TRBV7-9 to TRBJ1-1; possibly TRBD1 for D (5 bases). CDR3 nucleotide sequence: TGTGCCAGCAGCTTAGAGAAGTGGGGGGGGAACACTGAAGCTTTCTTT. Translated, it gives CASSLEKWGGNTEAFF.